Shown below are 17 T cell receptor beta chains from a single sample sequenced in a study of shared clonotypes between healthy human individuals. CD45RO negativity and positive selection for CCR7 defined naive CD8 cells, a population that excluded terminally differentiated effector memory CD45RA+ cells. Some clones are missing from TCRdb's copy, which holds only in-frame ones; the method was immunoSEQ multiplex PCR. The data show about 2,100,000 clones, 90% to 95% seen once. The sample comprised naive CD8+ T cells from PBMCs. All receptors derive from a man between 18 and 29 years old in good health. Some clones in this sample may be carry-over from other donors' samples.

The chain recombines TRBV4-3 with TRBJ2-1, with 8 bases identical to TRBD2. Germline V lookup: CDR1 LGHNA, CDR2 YSLEER. The CDR3 has 14 residues. The J segment lost 10 bases and the V segment lost 0 bases, leaving 5 bases of the junction unmatched. CDR3 sequence: CASSQDWREVEQFF. CDR3 sequence (DNA): TGCGCCAGCAGCCAAGATTGGCGGGAGGTAGAGCAGTTCTTC.

The chain recombines TRBV28 with TRBJ2-7; D is uncertain. From germline, CDR1 is MDHEN and CDR2 SYDVKM. V lost 5 bases and J 2 bases, leaving 10 bases between the germline ends. The CDR3 is made up of 13 amino acids. CDR3 sequence: CASSKQNTYEQYF. The CDR3 DNA follows: TGTGCCAGCAGTAAACAGAATACCTACGAGCAGTACTTC.

The chain links TRBV7-9 to TRBJ2-7; perhaps TRBD2 as D (5 bases). The CDR3 is 10 amino acids. The germline V gene has CDR1 SEHNR and CDR2 FQNEAQ (reference sequence). The CDR3 DNA reads TGTTCCATCTCCGGAGGCGAGCAGTACTTC. Translating it yields CSISGGEQYF.

The chain employs TRBV28 and TRBJ2-3, with 12 nucleotides matching TRBD2. Per the germline V gene, CDR1 is MDHEN and CDR2 is SYDVKM. The V and J ends lost 6 bases and 2 bases, in that order; junction bases with no gene match: 12. The CDR3 has 18 amino acids. This CDR3 is CASRPPPGLAGYTDTQYF. The CDR3 DNA reads as TGTGCCAGCAGACCCCCCCCCGGACTAGCGGGATACACAGATACGCAGTATTTT. Variable domain in full (rest from reference TRBV28 and TRBJ2-3): DVKVTQSSRYLVKRTGEKVFLECVQDMDHENMFWYRQDPGLGLRLIYFSYDVKMKEKGDIPEGYSVSREKKERFSLILESASTNQTSMYLCASRPPPGLAGYTDTQYFGPGTRLTVL.

The rearrangement links TRBV27 to TRBJ2-7, with 7 nucleotides matching TRBD1. This CDR3 contains 16 residues. Germline V gives CDR1 MNHEY, CDR2 SMNVEV (reference sequence). V lost 5 bases and J lost 5; bases outside the gene matches: 15. Here the CDR3 reads CASSPLFRQGGNEQYF. The CDR3 DNA sequence: TGTGCCAGCAGTCCCCTATTCCGACAGGGCGGCAACGAGCAGTACTTC.

This chain joins TRBV5-1 and TRBJ1-2; D gene uncertain. Germline V gene lookup returns CDR1 SGHRS and CDR2 YFSETQ. The CDR3 loop spans 15 amino acids. V dropped 0 bases and J dropped 0 bases, with 9 bases sitting between them. The DNA for the CDR3 is TGCGCCAGCAGCTTGGAGGAGGGTGCTAACTATGGCTACACCTTC. It encodes CASSLEEGANYGYTF.

The gene calls are TRBV19 and TRBJ2-1; 12 nucleotides agree with TRBD2. V lost 6 bases, J lost 7 bases, and 10 bases stayed unmatched. This CDR3 is 16 amino acids long. Germline values: CDR1 LNHDA, CDR2 SQIVND (reference sequence). Written as DNA, the CDR3 is TGTGCCAGTAGCACCGGACTAGCGGGATGGATGAATGAGCAGTTCTTC. It translates to CASSTGLAGWMNEQFF.

The chain combines TRBV11-3 with TRBJ2-3, with D possibly matching TRBD1 (6 bases). This CDR3 region has 15 residues. V lost 3 bases to trimming and J lost 1 base, with 11 bases between them. The germline CDR1 and CDR2 sequences are SGHNT and YENEEA. DNA of the CDR3: TGTGCCAGCAGCTTGGGACATTTTCGCACAGATACGCAGTATTTT. Translated, it gives CASSLGHFRTDTQYF. Using reference TRBV11-3 and TRBJ2-3 for the parts outside the CDR3, the full variable domain is EAGVVQSPRYKIIEKKQPVAFWCNPISGHNTLYWYLQNLGQGPELLIRYENEEAVDDSQLPKDRFSAERLKGVDSTLKIQPAELGDSAVYLCASSLGHFRTDTQYFGPGTRLTVL.

This chain joins TRBV28 and TRBJ2-1, with 7 bases that match TRBD1. Germline loops: CDR1 MDHEN, CDR2 SYDVKM. J gave up 7 bases and V 5 bases, and 8 bases lay outside the gene matches. The length of the CDR3 is 14 residues. The CDR3 loop is CASSPRTGLNEQFF. Written as DNA, the CDR3 is TGTGCCAGCAGTCCAAGGACAGGTCTAAATGAGCAGTTCTTC.

This clone was detected only once. This rearrangement joins TRBV5-1 to TRBJ1-4; no reliable D call. The V end lost 3 bases, the J end lost 3 bases, and 9 bases lay between the germline ends. The germline gives CDR1 SGHRS, CDR2 YFSETQ. The length of the CDR3 is 14 residues. This chain's CDR3 is CASSSGVPNEKLFF. The CDR3, as DNA: TGCGCCAGCAGCTCCGGGGTACCTAATGAAAAACTGTTTTTT.

V is TRBV7-8 and J is TRBJ2-1, with TRBD2 matching 12 bases. From germline, CDR1 is SGHVS and CDR2 FQNEAQ. V lost 5 bases, J lost 4 bases, and 9 bases stayed unmatched. The CDR3 runs to 17 residues. The CDR3 sequence: CASSRRTSGMPYNEQFF. CDR3 coding DNA: TGTGCCAGCAGCCGACGGACTAGCGGGATGCCTTACAATGAGCAGTTCTTC.

The V call is TRBV30, the J call TRBJ2-7; 10 bases align to TRBD2. The germline V gene encodes CDR1 GTSNPN and CDR2 SVGIG (reference sequence). The CDR3 contains 14 residues. Trimming at V came to 2 bases and at J to 2 bases, leaving 3 bases not matched to a gene. CDR3 sequence (DNA): TGTGCCTGGAGTCCCCTAGCGGGGGCCTACGAGCAGTACTTC. Encoded protein: CAWSPLAGAYEQYF.

This chain uses TRBV6-5 with TRBJ1-2; D remains ambiguous. This CDR3 spans 13 amino acids. Germline V lookup: CDR1 MNHEY, CDR2 SVGAGI. Trimming pared 6 bases from V and 4 bases from J, leaving 12 bases between. This CDR3 is CASSLRPFYGYTF. The CDR3 coding sequence is TGTGCCAGCAGCCTCAGGCCCTTCTATGGCTACACCTTC.

In this sample, this clone turned up once. The chain uses TRBV29-1 and TRBJ2-7, with 7 bases identical to TRBD1. Trimming cost V 6 bases and J 3 bases; bases outside gene matches: 8. The CDR3 has 13 amino acids. Germline V gene sequence: CDR1 SQVTM, CDR2 ANQGSEA. In DNA form, the CDR3 reads TGCAGCGTCCAACCCCGGGACAGCTACGAGCAGTACTTC. Residues: CSVQPRDSYEQYF.

This sequence joins TRBV4-2 and TRBJ2-1, with D maybe TRBD2 (5 bases). Trimming removed 0 bases at V and 8 bases at J, with 14 bases between. CDR3 length: 15 residues. Germline CDR1 reads LGHNA; CDR2 reads YNFKEQ. The CDR3 reads CASSQELAGMDEQFF. DNA of the CDR3: TGTGCCAGCAGCCAAGAACTGGCGGGTATGGATGAGCAGTTCTTC.

V is TRBV9 and J is TRBJ2-1, with 7 nucleotides matching TRBD1. CDR3 length equals 15 residues. The germline V gene encodes CDR1 SGDLS and CDR2 YYNGEE. The V gene end was trimmed by 4 bases and the J gene end by 1 base; junction bases not matched to a gene: 5. The CDR3, as DNA: TGTGCCAGCAGCAAGGGGGCTTCGTCCTACAATGAGCAGTTCTTC. Translating it yields CASSKGASSYNEQFF.

This chain's CDR3 is CASSPLRDRANYGYTF. The CDR3 nucleotides are TGCGCCAGCAGCCCCCTCCGGGACCGAGCTAACTATGGCTACACCTTC. This chain links TRBV4-1 with TRBJ1-2, with D possibly being TRBD1 (5 bases). Germline CDR1 is MGHRA and CDR2 is YSYEKL. This CDR3 comprises 16 residues. V shed 4 bases and J shed 0 bases, with 15 bases lying between them.